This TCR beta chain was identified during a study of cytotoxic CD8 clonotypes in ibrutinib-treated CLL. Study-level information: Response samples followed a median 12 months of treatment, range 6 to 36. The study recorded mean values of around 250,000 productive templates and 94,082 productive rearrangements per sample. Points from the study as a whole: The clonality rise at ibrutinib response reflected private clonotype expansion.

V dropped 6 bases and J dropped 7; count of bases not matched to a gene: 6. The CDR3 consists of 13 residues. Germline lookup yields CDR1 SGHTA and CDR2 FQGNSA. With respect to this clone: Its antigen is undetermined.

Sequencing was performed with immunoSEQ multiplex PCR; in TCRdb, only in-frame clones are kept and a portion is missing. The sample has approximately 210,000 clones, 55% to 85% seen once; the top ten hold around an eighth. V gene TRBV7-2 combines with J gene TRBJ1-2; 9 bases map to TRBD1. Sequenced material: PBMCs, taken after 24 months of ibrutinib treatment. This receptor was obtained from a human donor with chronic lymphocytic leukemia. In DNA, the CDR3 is TGTGCCAGCAGACAGGGGGCCGCGGCTGGCTACACCTTC. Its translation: CASRQGAAAGYTF.